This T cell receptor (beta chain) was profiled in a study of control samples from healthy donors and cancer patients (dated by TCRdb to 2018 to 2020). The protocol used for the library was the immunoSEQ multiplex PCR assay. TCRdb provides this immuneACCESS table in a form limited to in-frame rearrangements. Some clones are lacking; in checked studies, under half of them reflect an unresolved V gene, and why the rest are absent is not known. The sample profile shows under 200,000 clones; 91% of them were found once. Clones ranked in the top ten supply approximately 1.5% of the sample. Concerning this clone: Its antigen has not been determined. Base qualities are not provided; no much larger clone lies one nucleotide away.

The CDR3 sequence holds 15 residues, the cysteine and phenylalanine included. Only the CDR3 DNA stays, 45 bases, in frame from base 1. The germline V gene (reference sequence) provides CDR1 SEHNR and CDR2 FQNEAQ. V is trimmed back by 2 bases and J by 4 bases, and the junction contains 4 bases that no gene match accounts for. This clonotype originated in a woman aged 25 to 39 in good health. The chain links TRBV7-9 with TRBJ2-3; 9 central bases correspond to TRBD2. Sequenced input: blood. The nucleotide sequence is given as TGTGCCAGCAGCTTATCGGCGGGAGGGCCAGATACGCAGTATTTT. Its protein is CASSLSAGGPDTQYF.